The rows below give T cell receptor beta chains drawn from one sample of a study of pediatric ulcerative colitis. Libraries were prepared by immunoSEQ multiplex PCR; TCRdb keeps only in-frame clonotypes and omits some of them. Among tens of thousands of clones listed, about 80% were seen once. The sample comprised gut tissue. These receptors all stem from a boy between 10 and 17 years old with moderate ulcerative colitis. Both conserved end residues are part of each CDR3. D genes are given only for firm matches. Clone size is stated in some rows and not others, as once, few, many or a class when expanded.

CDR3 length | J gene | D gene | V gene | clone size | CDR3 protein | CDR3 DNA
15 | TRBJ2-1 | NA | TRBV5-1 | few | CASSQNRRTYNEQFF | TGCGCCAGCAGCCAGAACCGTAGGACCTACAATGAGCAGTTCTTC
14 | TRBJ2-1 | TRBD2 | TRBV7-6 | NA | CASSSYSGSPEQFF | TGTGCCAGCAGCTCCTATAGCGGGAGTCCTGAGCAGTTCTTC
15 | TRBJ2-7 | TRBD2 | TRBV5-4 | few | CASSLTAGGAAEQYF | TGTGCCAGCAGCCTGACGGCGGGAGGGGCGGCCGAGCAGTACTTC
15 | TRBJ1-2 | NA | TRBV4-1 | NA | CASSQVGFQGDGYTF | TGCGCCAGCAGCCAAGTTGGTTTCCAGGGCGATGGCTACACCTTC
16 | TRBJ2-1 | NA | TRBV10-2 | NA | CASTSLLAYSYNEQFF | TGCGCCAGCACGAGCCTCCTAGCGTACTCCTACAATGAGCAGTTCTTC
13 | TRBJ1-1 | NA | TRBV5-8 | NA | CASSFTGRTEAFF | TGTGCCAGCAGCTTTACAGGGCGCACTGAAGCTTTCTTT
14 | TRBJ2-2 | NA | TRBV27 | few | CASSLPGPTGELFF | TGTGCCAGCAGTTTACCGGGTCCCACCGGGGAGCTGTTTTTT
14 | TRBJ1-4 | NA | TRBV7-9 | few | CASSLGGTGEKLFF | TGTGCCAGCAGCTTAGGTGGGACGGGTGAAAAACTGTTTTTT
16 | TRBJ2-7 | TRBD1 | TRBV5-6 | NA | CASSRLGQGGLGEQYF | TGTGCCAGCAGCCGGCTCGGACAGGGCGGCCTCGGCGAGCAGTACTTC
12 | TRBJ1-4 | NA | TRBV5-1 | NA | CASTREGEKLFF | TGCGCCAGTACCCGGGAAGGTGAAAAACTGTTTTTT
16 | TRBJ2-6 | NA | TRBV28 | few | CASSWLTDSGANVLTF | TGTGCCAGCAGTTGGCTTACCGACTCTGGGGCCAACGTCCTGACTTTC
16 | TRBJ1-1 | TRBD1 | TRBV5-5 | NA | CASTLTRQGRNTEAFF | TGTGCCAGCACCCTTACCAGACAGGGCAGGAACACTGAAGCTTTCTTT
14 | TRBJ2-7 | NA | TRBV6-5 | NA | CASSYLTASYEQYF | TGTGCCAGCAGTTACCTGACGGCTTCCTACGAGCAGTACTTC
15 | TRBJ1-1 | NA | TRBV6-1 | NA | CASSPRLGGGTEAFF | TGTGCCAGCAGTCCCCGGCTAGGGGGAGGTACTGAAGCTTTCTTT
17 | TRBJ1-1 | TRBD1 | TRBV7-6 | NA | CASSLLAAGGPFTEAFF | TGTGCCAGCAGCTTATTGGCCGCAGGGGGACCATTCACTGAAGCTTTCTTT
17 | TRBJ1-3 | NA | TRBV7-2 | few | CASSLGWGRDHGNTIYF | TGTGCCAGCAGCTTAGGTTGGGGGAGGGACCACGGAAACACCATATATTTT
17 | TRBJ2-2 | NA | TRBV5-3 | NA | CARSYHLEGENTGELFF | TGTGCCAGAAGCTACCATCTTGAGGGTGAGAACACCGGGGAGCTGTTTTTT
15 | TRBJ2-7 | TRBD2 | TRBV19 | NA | CASSITLAGAYEQYF | TGTGCCAGTAGTATTACACTAGCGGGGGCCTACGAGCAGTACTTC
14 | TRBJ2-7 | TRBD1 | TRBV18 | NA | CASSPRGQVYEQYF | TGTGCCAGCTCACCACGGGGACAGGTATACGAGCAGTACTTC
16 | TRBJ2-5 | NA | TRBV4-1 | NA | CASSQGPRGLQETQYF | TGCGCCAGCAGCCAAGGCCCACGGGGTCTCCAAGAGACCCAGTACTTC
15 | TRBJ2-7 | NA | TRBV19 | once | CASSIKFRDSYEQYF | TGTGCCAGTAGTATTAAGTTCCGCGACTCCTACGAGCAGTACTTC
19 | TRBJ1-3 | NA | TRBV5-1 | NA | CASSPIIPGQSNSGNTIYF | TGCGCCAGCAGCCCGATTATCCCTGGACAGTCGAACTCTGGAAACACCATATATTTT
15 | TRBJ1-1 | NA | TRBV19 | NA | CASSIDDGPGTEAFF | TGTGCCAGTAGTATAGATGATGGACCGGGGACTGAAGCTTTCTTT
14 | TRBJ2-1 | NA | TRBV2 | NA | CASSEGLGFNEQFF | TGTGCCAGCAGTGAAGGGTTAGGTTTCAATGAGCAGTTCTTC
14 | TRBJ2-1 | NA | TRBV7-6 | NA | CASSLSDTYNEQFF | TGTGCCAGCAGCCTATCGGACACCTACAATGAGCAGTTCTTC
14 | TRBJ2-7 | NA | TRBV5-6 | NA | CASSFGMGKSEQYF | TGTGCCAGCAGCTTCGGTATGGGGAAGAGCGAGCAGTACTTC
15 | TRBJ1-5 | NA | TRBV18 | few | CASSPFSVFGQPQHF | TGTGCCAGCTCACCCTTTTCCGTTTTTGGTCAGCCCCAGCATTTT